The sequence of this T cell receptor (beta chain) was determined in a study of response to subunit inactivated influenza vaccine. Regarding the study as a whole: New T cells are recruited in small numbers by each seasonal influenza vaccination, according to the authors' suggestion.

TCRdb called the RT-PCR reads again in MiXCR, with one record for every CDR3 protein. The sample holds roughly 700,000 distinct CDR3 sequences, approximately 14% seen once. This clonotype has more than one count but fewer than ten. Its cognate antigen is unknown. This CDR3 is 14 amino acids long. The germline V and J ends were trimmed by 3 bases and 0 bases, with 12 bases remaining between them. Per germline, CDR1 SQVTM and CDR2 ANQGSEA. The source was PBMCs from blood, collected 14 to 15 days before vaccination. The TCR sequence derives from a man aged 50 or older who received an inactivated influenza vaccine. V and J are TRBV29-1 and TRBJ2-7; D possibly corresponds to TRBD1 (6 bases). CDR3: CSVDETGSSYEQYF. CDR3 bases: TGCAGCGTTGATGAAACAGGGAGCTCCTACGAGCAGTACTTC.